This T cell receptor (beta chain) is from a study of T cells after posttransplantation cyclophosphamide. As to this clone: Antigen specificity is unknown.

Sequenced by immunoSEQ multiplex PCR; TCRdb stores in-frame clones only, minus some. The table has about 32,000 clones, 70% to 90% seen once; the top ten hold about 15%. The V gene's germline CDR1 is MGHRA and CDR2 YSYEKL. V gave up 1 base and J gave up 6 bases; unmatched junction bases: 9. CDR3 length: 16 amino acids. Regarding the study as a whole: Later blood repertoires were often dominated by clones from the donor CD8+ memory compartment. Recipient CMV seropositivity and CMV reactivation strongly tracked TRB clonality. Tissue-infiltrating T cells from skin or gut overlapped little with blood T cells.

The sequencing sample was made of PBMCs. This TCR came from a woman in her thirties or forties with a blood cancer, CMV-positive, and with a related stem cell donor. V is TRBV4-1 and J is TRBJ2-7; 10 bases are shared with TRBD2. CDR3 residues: CASSQGAPSGGGEQYF. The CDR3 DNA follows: TGCGCCAGCAGCCAAGGTGCCCCCAGCGGGGGGGGCGAGCAGTACTTC.